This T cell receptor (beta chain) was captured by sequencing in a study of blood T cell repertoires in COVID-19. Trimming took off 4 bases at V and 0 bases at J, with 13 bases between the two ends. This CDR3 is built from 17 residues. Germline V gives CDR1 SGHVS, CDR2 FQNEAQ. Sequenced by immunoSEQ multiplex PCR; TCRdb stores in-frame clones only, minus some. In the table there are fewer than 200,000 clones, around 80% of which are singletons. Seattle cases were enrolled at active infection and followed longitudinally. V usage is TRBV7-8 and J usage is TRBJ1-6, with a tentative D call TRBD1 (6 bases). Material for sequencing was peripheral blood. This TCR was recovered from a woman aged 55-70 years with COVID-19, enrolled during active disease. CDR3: CASSSGVESSYNSPLHF. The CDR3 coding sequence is TGTGCCAGCAGCTCAGGGGTGGAAAGCTCCTATAATTCACCCCTCCACTTT.